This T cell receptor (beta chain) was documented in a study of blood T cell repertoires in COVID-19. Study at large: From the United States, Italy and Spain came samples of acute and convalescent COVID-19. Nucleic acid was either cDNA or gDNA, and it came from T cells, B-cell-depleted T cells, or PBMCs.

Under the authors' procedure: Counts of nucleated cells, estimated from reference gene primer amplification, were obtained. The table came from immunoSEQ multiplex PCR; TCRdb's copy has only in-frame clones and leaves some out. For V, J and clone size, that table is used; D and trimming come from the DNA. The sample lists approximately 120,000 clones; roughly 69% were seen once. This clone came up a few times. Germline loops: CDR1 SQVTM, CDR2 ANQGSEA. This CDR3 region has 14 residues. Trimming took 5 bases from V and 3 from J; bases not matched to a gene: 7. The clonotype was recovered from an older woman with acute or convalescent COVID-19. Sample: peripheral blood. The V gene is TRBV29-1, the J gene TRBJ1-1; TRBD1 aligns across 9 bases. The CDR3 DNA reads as TGCAGCGTTACGGATGGACAGGGGTACACTGAAGCTTTCTTT. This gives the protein CSVTDGQGYTEAFF.